These 30 T cell receptor beta chains were sequenced from one sample in a study of blood T cell repertoires in COVID-19. The method was immunoSEQ multiplex PCR; TCRdb's version includes in-frame clones alone and lacks a portion of them. The table shows approximately 130,000 clones, with 86% occurring only once. Sample: PBMCs or T cells enriched from blood (not recorded which). The source is a woman in her forties or fifties who had recovered from COVID-19.

The genes are TRBV4-1 and TRBJ1-4; D possibly corresponds to TRBD1 (6 bases). The CDR3 length is 19 residues. V gave up 0 bases and J gave up 3 bases, with 20 bases separating them. Germline CDR1 is MGHRA and CDR2 is YSYEKL. The CDR3 protein is CASSQDRSQGRGANEKLFF. The CDR3, as DNA: TGCGCCAGCAGCCAAGATCGGAGCCAGGGGAGGGGCGCTAATGAAAAACTGTTTTTT.

The V call is TRBV11-2, the J call TRBJ2-2, with 7 bases matching TRBD2. The CDR3 loop spans 15 amino acids. The germline V gene encodes CDR1 SGHAT and CDR2 FQNNGV. J gave up 5 bases and V 5 bases, and 8 bases lay outside the gene matches. The CDR3 DNA follows: TGTGCCAGCAGCGCCCCGGGGGGAACGACCGGGGAGCTGTTTTTT. This encodes CASSAPGGTTGELFF.

The V gene is TRBV19, the J gene TRBJ2-3; TRBD2 matches 7 bases. Germline V lookup: CDR1 LNHDA, CDR2 SQIVND (reference sequence). The V gene end was trimmed by 6 bases and the J gene end by 4 bases; junction bases not matched to a gene: 7. This CDR3 has 14 residues. CDR3 nucleotide sequence: TGTGCCAGTAGCCTCGGGGGGTACGCAGATACGCAGTATTTT. It translates to CASSLGGYADTQYF.

The V call is TRBV7-3, the J call TRBJ2-2, with 7 positions matching TRBD2. After removal of 5 bases from V and 0 bases from J, the junction contained 6 bases not matched to a gene. Germline V lookup: CDR1 SGHTA, CDR2 FQGTGA. The CDR3 covers 16 residues. CDR3 sequence reads: CASSPHRGANTGELFF. In nucleotides, the CDR3 is TGTGCCAGCAGCCCCCATCGGGGGGCGAACACCGGGGAGCTGTTTTTT.

The V and J genes are TRBV4-1 and TRBJ2-2, with 8 bases identical to TRBD1. V trimming: 3 bases; J trimming: 3 bases; junction bases outside the gene matches: 9. The length of the CDR3 is 17 residues. From germline, CDR1 is MGHRA and CDR2 YSYEKL. The CDR3 bases are TGCGCCAGCAGCCAGAGAGCACAGGGGGAGGACACCGGGGAGCTGTTTTTT. Translated: CASSQRAQGEDTGELFF.

In DNA, the CDR3 is TGTGCCAGCTCACCAACAGGGGAAACTGAAGCTTTCTTT. This encodes CASSPTGETEAFF. This chain uses TRBV18 with TRBJ1-1, with TRBD1 matching over 7 bases. V lost 2 bases to trimming and J lost 5 bases; unmatched junction nucleotides: 2. The germline V gene has CDR1 KGHSH and CDR2 LQKENI. This CDR3 has 13 residues. The full variable domain, in which reference TRBV18 and TRBJ1-1 provide the parts outside the CDR3, is NAGVMQNPRHLVRRRGQEARLRCSPMKGHSHVYWYRQLPEEGLKFMVYLQKENIIDESGMPKERFSAEFPKEGPSILRIQQVVRGDSAAYFCASSPTGETEAFFGQGTRLTVV.

This chain uses TRBV9 with TRBJ1-2; no clear D gene. This CDR3 spans 14 amino acids. The V gene's germline CDR1 is SGDLS and CDR2 YYNGEE. V gave up 4 bases and J gave up 3 bases, with 13 bases separating them. CDR3 residues: CASSPRYGYYGYTF. The CDR3 DNA reads TGTGCCAGCAGCCCCAGGTACGGCTACTATGGCTACACCTTC.

This sequence joins TRBV5-1 and TRBJ1-4; 10 bases fit TRBD1. The CDR3 has 15 residues. Germline V gene data show CDR1 as SGHRS and CDR2 as YFSETQ. Trimming removed 6 bases from V and 8 bases from J; junction bases left unmatched: 10. The CDR3 DNA is TGCGCCAGCACGCCTACGGGGACAGGGGACGAAAAACTGTTTTTT. Its translation is CASTPTGTGDEKLFF.

The DNA for the CDR3 is TGTGCCAGCAGCCGGGGACAGTTCTACAATGAGCAGTTCTTC. Its protein product is CASSRGQFYNEQFF. V and J are TRBV14 and TRBJ2-1; 7 bases line up with TRBD1. The CDR3 has 14 residues. V gave up 4 bases and J gave up 3 bases; unmatched junction bases: 3. Germline V CDR1 and CDR2: SGHDN, FVKESK.

The chain links TRBV9 to TRBJ2-3, with a weak D call TRBD1 (5 bases). The ends were cut back, 0 bases at V and 2 bases at J, with 7 bases in the middle. The CDR3 extends over 14 amino acids. From germline, CDR1 is SGDLS and CDR2 YYNGEE. The CDR3 loop is CASSVGQFTDTQYF. As DNA, the CDR3 is TGTGCCAGCAGCGTAGGACAGTTCACAGATACGCAGTATTTT.

The gene calls are TRBV11-2 and TRBJ2-1; maybe TRBD2 (6 bases). There are 14 residues in the CDR3. V was pared by 1 base and J by 9 bases, with 13 bases between. The V gene's germline CDR1 is SGHAT and CDR2 FQNNGV. CDR3 DNA: TGTGCCAGCAGCTTAGTGGAGGGACGGGTTGAGCAGTTCTTC. This sequence encodes CASSLVEGRVEQFF. Complete variable domain (other parts from reference TRBV11-2 and TRBJ2-1): EAGVAQSPRYKIIEKRQSVAFWCNPISGHATLYWYQQILGQGPKLLIQFQNNGVVDDSQLPKDRFSAERLKGVDSTLKIQPAKLEDSAVYLCASSLVEGRVEQFFGPGTRLTVL.

The chain links TRBV7-2 to TRBJ1-3; D is unresolved. CDR3 size: 14 residues. Trimming removed 3 bases from V and 0 bases from J, with 6 bases in between. In germline, CDR1 is SGHTA, CDR2 FQGNSA. This chain's CDR3 is CASSFTDSGNTIYF. CDR3 coding DNA: TGTGCCAGCAGCTTTACAGACTCTGGAAACACCATATATTTT.

Of note for this clone: Distinct nucleotide sequences in the sample also encode this CDR3. This sequence joins TRBV5-1 and TRBJ2-5; D gene ambiguous. V was trimmed by 3 bases and J by 2 bases, leaving 5 bases between them. The germline gives CDR1 SGHRS, CDR2 YFSETQ. The CDR3 runs 12 residues. CDR3 sequence reads: CASSSSQETQYF. DNA of the CDR3: TGCGCCAGCAGCTCGAGTCAAGAGACCCAGTACTTC.

The chain employs TRBV29-1 and TRBJ2-7; maybe TRBD1 (6 bases). Germline CDR1 is SQVTM and CDR2 is ANQGSEA. This CDR3 comprises 12 residues. The V gene lost 3 bases and the J gene lost 4 bases, with 10 bases spanning the gap. This CDR3 is CSVDQGPYEQYF. CDR3 in DNA: TGCAGCGTTGATCAGGGGCCATACGAGCAGTACTTC.

The chain joins TRBV5-4 to TRBJ1-2; D unresolved. The CDR3 spans 16 residues. CDR1 is SGHNT and CDR2 is YYREEE in the germline V gene (reference sequence). Trimming took 4 bases from V and 2 from J, leaving 18 bases between them. CDR3 sequence reads: CASSRQNRQPNYGYTF. DNA of the CDR3: TGTGCCAGCAGCCGTCAGAACAGACAACCCAACTATGGCTACACCTTC.

The chain uses TRBV9 and TRBJ2-1; perhaps TRBD1 as D (5 bases). This CDR3 region has 12 residues. Trimming cost V 7 bases and J 6 bases, with 11 bases left between them. CDR1 is SGDLS and CDR2 is YYNGEE in the germline V gene. The CDR3 bases are TGTGCCAGCCCCCCAGGGATCAATGAGCAGTTCTTC. Its translation is CASPPGINEQFF.

The rearrangement links TRBV9 to TRBJ1-2, with a tentative D call TRBD1 (6 bases). Germline V gives CDR1 SGDLS, CDR2 YYNGEE. This CDR3 contains 14 residues. V was clipped by 2 bases and J by 4 bases, with 12 bases between them. The CDR3 region has the DNA TGTGCCAGCAGCGTGGACAGCCCTCTCTATGGCTACACCTTC. Amino acids: CASSVDSPLYGYTF.

Here the CDR3 reads CASSQPDRLYEQYF. The CDR3, as DNA: TGTGCCAGCAGCCAACCGGACAGGCTCTACGAGCAGTACTTC. This chain links TRBV14 with TRBJ2-7, with 7 bases matching TRBD1. Losses at the gene ends were 2 bases for V and 3 bases for J; bases not matched to a gene: 4. The CDR3 is 14 amino acids. CDR1 and CDR2 (germline): SGHDN, FVKESK.

The chain joins TRBV9 to TRBJ2-5, with 9 positions matching TRBD2. This CDR3 has 15 residues. Trimming cost V 4 bases and J 7 bases; bases outside gene matches: 11. CDR1 is SGDLS, CDR2 YYNGEE, per germline. CDR3 DNA sequence: TGTGCCAGCAGCCCGTTTCGGACTAGCGCGGGGACCCAGTACTTC. Translation gives CASSPFRTSAGTQYF.

V is TRBV5-1 and J is TRBJ2-5; 8 bases line up with TRBD1. This CDR3 has 17 amino acids. V lost 6 bases to trimming and J lost 1 base; unmatched junction nucleotides: 14. CDR1 is SGHRS and CDR2 is YFSETQ in the germline V gene. Written as DNA, the CDR3 is TGCGCCAGCAAAAAGGGGGACCACGGGACAGGCCAAGAGACCCAGTACTTC. This sequence encodes CASKKGDHGTGQETQYF.

This sequence joins TRBV28 and TRBJ1-5, with D maybe TRBD1 (5 bases). The V gene lost 5 bases and the J gene lost 0 bases, with 14 bases spanning the gap. This CDR3 comprises 16 residues. Germline assignment: CDR1 MDHEN and CDR2 SYDVKM. The CDR3 bases are TGTGCCAGCAGTACGGCATGGGGGGTTAGCAATCAGCCCCAGCATTTT. This sequence encodes CASSTAWGVSNQPQHF.

The chain couples TRBV9 to TRBJ1-5; 7 bases fit TRBD1. V shed 3 bases, J shed 1 base, and the junction held 4 bases outside the gene matches. Germline V CDR1 and CDR2: SGDLS, YYNGEE. The CDR3 runs 15 residues. The CDR3 DNA reads as TGTGCCAGCAGCGAACAGGGGTTGAGCAATCAGCCCCAGCATTTT. This encodes CASSEQGLSNQPQHF.

The V gene is TRBV18, the J gene TRBJ1-1; TRBD1 aligns across 7 bases. Germline values: CDR1 KGHSH, CDR2 LQKENI. V shed 3 bases and J 1 base; nucleotides not matched to a gene: 5. This CDR3 spans 15 amino acids. Here the CDR3 DNA reads TGTGCCAGCTCACCCTCCGCAGGGGGGAACACTGAAGCTTTCTTT. Its translation: CASSPSAGGNTEAFF.

The chain joins TRBV5-5 to TRBJ2-7; D is unclear. Trimming removed 0 bases from V and 0 bases from J, with 7 bases in between. The CDR3 is 14 amino acids. Germline V gene sequence: CDR1 SGHKS, CDR2 YYEKEE (reference sequence). Written as DNA, the CDR3 is TGTGCCAGCAGCTTGGAACACCTCTCCTACGAGCAGTACTTC. Amino acid sequence: CASSLEHLSYEQYF.

This chain links TRBV15 with TRBJ1-3; 7 nucleotides agree with TRBD1. CDR3 length: 14 amino acids. CDR1 is LNHNV and CDR2 is YYDKDF in the germline V gene (reference sequence). The V and J ends lost 6 bases and 0 bases, in that order; junction bases with no gene match: 2. This CDR3 is CATRGDSSGNTIYF. CDR3 sequence (DNA): TGTGCCACCAGAGGGGACAGCTCTGGAAACACCATATATTTT.

J is TRBJ2-7 and V is TRBV6-1; TRBD2 agrees at 8 bases. Germline-derived CDR1 and CDR2 are MNHNS and SASEGT. The CDR3 has 15 amino acids. With 0 bases clipped from V and 3 bases from J, the junction kept 4 bases outside the gene matches. CDR3 amino acids: CASSEAPSGFYEQYF. The CDR3 DNA reads TGTGCCAGCAGTGAAGCCCCTAGCGGGTTCTACGAGCAGTACTTC.

The rearrangement uses TRBV6-5 and TRBJ2-5; D is perhaps TRBD1 (6 bases). Trimming took off 0 bases at V and 5 bases at J, with 13 bases between the two ends. Germline CDR1 and CDR2: MNHEY and SVGAGI. The CDR3 contains 15 residues. The CDR3 reads CASSYSGRGWETQYF. CDR3 DNA sequence: TGTGCCAGCAGTTACTCGGGCAGGGGTTGGGAGACCCAGTACTTC.

The rearrangement uses TRBV10-1 and TRBJ2-1; the D gene is possibly TRBD1 (5 bases). Germline values: CDR1 WNHNN, CDR2 SYGVQD (reference sequence). V shed 0 bases and J shed 9 bases, with 9 bases lying between them. This CDR3 is built from 13 residues. The CDR3 spells CASSESGLGEQFF. CDR3 DNA sequence: TGCGCCAGCAGTGAGTCGGGGCTAGGTGAGCAGTTCTTC.

This chain links TRBV7-9 with TRBJ2-4, with D possibly being TRBD2 (6 bases). With 5 bases removed from V and 1 base from J, the gap between germline ends came to 18 bases. The germline V gene has CDR1 SEHNR and CDR2 FQNEAQ (reference sequence). The CDR3 contains 17 residues. DNA of the CDR3: TGTGCCAGCAGCCCATTCAGGACCCGGGAGGCCAAAAACATTCAGTACTTC. Translated: CASSPFRTREAKNIQYF.

This sequence joins TRBV28 and TRBJ2-5; 10 positions match TRBD1. The CDR3 is 14 amino acids. With V trimmed by 2 bases and J by 11 bases, 8 bases remained unmatched. From germline, CDR1 is MDHEN and CDR2 SYDVKM. CDR3 DNA: TGTGCCAGCAGTTTACCCCGGACAGGGGGAACACAGTACTTC. Translated, it gives CASSLPRTGGTQYF.